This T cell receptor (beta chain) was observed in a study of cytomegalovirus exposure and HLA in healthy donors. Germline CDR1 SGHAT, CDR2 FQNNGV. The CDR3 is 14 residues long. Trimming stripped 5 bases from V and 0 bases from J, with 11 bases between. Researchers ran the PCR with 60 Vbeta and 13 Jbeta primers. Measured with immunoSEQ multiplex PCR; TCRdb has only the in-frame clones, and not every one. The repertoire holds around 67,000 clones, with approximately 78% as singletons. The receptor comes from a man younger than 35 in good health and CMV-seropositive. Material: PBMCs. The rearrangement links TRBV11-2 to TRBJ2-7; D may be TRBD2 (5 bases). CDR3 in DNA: TGTGCCAGCAGCCCGGAGGTCACCTCCTACGAGCAGTACTTC. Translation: CASSPEVTSYEQYF.